This T cell receptor (beta chain) came from a study of shared clonotypes between healthy human individuals. For the study at large: CD4 naive and memory got three plates each, CD8 naive two, CD8 memory one.

With respect to this clone: The antigen is undetermined.

All donors were Caucasian adults living in Nashville, Tennessee. Into CD45RA+ naive and CD45RA-negative memory subsets, the CD4+ cells were split. Sequencing was performed with immunoSEQ multiplex PCR; in TCRdb, only in-frame clones are kept and a portion is missing. The profile shows around 700,000 clones, over 65% of them singletons. Study outcomes and limitations: In this cohort, only blood was sampled, and tissue repertoires likely differ.

Material for sequencing was memory CD4+ T cells sorted from blood. Subset: CD45RA-negative fraction. The receptor's source is a woman aged 25 to 45 in good health.

The CDR3 DNA reads TGTGCCGTACAGGGGATGTATCAGCCCCAGCATTTT. Its protein is CAVQGMYQPQHF. The rearrangement uses TRBV28 and TRBJ1-5; 7 bases map to TRBD1. The germline V gene encodes CDR1 MDHEN and CDR2 SYDVKM. Unmatched junction bases numbered 6, after V lost 11 bases and J lost 5 bases. The CDR3 sequence is 12 residues long.